These T cell receptor beta chains were read from a single sample in a study of T cells in Graves' hyperthyroidism and ophthalmopathy. TCRdb itself ran the multiplex PCR reads through MiXCR, one entry per CDR3 protein. This repertoire shows 530,000 or so distinct CDR3 sequences, 46% found once; its top ten account for around 7.7%. The sequenced material came from peripheral blood or thyroid tissue (not recorded which). These receptors originate from a woman aged 18-30 years with Graves' hyperthyroidism. CDR3s include the opening cysteine and the closing phenylalanine or tryptophan. A D gene is named only where the DNA matches it firmly. Where a row states a size, it is once, few, many or the class of an expanded clone; other rows omit it.

d_call | j_call | v_call | clone_size | cdr3_aa | cdr3_nt
. | TRBJ1-3 | TRBV20-1 | many | CSARESLDFPGNTIYF | TGCAGTGCTAGAGAGAGTTTAGATTTCCCTGGAAACACCATATATTTT
TRBD2 | TRBJ2-5 | TRBV7-2 | . | CASSLKREGGDGGETQYF | TGTGCCAGCAGCTTAAAGCGGGAGGGGGGAGATGGGGGAGAGACCCAGTACTTC
TRBD2 | TRBJ2-1 | TRBV7-2 | few | CASSKTSGSYNEQFF | TGTGCCAGCAGCAAGACTAGCGGGTCCTACAATGAGCAGTTCTTT
. | TRBJ2-1 | TRBV7-2 | . | CASSRGVGGISYNEQFF | TGTGCCAGCAGCAGAGGGGTGGGAGGTATTTCCTACAATGAGCAGTTCTTC
. | TRBJ2-2 | TRBV24-1 | . | CATSDLRVNTGELFF | TGTGCCACCAGTGATTTGAGGGTGAACACCGGGGAGCTGTTTTTT
TRBD2 | TRBJ2-5 | TRBV9 | . | CASSEGGLAHETQYF | TGTGCCAGCAGCGAGGGGGGACTAGCGCATGAGACCCAGTACTTC
. | TRBJ2-7 | TRBV20-1 | few | CSARDLGGGMYEQYF | TGCAGTGCTAGAGATCTGGGGGGCGGGATGTATGAGCAGTACTTC
TRBD2 | TRBJ2-7 | TRBV20-1 | many | CSARRGLAGSYEQYF | TGCAGTGCTAGAAGGGGACTAGCGGGATCCTACGAGCAGTACTTC
. | TRBJ1-1 | TRBV27 | . | CASKEGNEAFF | TGTGCCAGCAAGGAAGGGAACGAAGCTTTCTTT
TRBD1 | TRBJ1-4 | TRBV7-9 | . | CASSLVGTDATNEKLFF | TGTGCCAGCAGCTTGGTAGGGACAGATGCAACTAATGAAAAACTGTTTTTT
TRBD1 | TRBJ1-2 | TRBV20-1 | . | CSARTGRASGHYGYTF | TGCAGTGCTAGGACAGGGAGGGCGTCTGGCCACTATGGCTACACCTTC
TRBD1 | TRBJ2-3 | TRBV12-3/TRBV12-4 | few | CASSQGVADTQYF | TGTGCCAGCAGTCAGGGGGTGGCAGATACGCAGTATTTT
. | TRBJ2-2 | TRBV5-6 | . | CASSSIPSRPGMSTGELFF | TGTGCCAGCAGCTCGATCCCGAGCCGGCCGGGAATGAGCACCGGGGAGCTGTTTTTT
. | TRBJ1-1 | TRBV7-2 | many | CASSLGGRAEGTEAFF | TGTGCCAGCAGCTTAGGAGGGAGGGCGGAGGGGACTGAAGCTTTCTTT
. | TRBJ2-7 | TRBV2 | . | CASSEQGSSYEQYF | TGTGCCAGCAGTGAACAGGGTAGCTCCTACGAGCAGTACTTC
. | TRBJ2-7 | TRBV15 | . | CATSRGMVDYEQYF | TGTGCCACCAGCAGAGGTATGGTAGACTACGAGCAGTACTTC
. | TRBJ2-7 | TRBV25-1 | . | CASSARESYEQYF | TGTGCCAGCAGTGCTAGAGAATCCTACGAGCAGTACTTC
TRBD2 | TRBJ2-7 | TRBV29-1 | . | CSVSTSGRGSYEQYF | TGCAGCGTTTCGACTAGCGGGAGAGGTTCCTACGAGCAGTACTTC
TRBD1 | TRBJ2-3 | TRBV7-2 | few | CASSLARTGRDTQYF | TGTGCCAGCAGCTTAGCCCGGACAGGGAGAGATACGCAGTATTTT
. | TRBJ1-3 | TRBV7-2 | once | CASSPTVGAGNTIYF | TGTGCCAGCAGCCCCACGGTGGGGGCGGGAAACACCATATATTTT
TRBD1 | TRBJ1-5 | TRBV7-8 | few | CASSQKDRGKGNQPQHF | TGCGCCAGCAGCCAAAAAGACAGGGGAAAGGGTAATCAGCCCCAGCATTTT
TRBD1 | TRBJ1-4 | TRBV7-2 | few | CASRGQGGEKLFF | TGTGCCAGCAGGGGACAGGGAGGTGAAAAACTGTTTTTT
. | TRBJ2-7 | TRBV2 | few | CASMSQGSSYEQYF | TGTGCCTCCATGTCCCAGGGATCCTCCTACGAGCAGTACTTC
. | TRBJ2-7 | TRBV6-2/TRBV6-3 | many | CASSYRRGEGYEQYF | TGTGCCAGCAGTTACCGTAGGGGCGAGGGCTACGAGCAGTACTTC
. | TRBJ2-2 | TRBV6-5 | few | CASSYLPTGPGELFF | TGTGCCAGCAGTTACCTTCCTACCGGCCCCGGGGAGCTGTTTTTT
. | TRBJ1-4 | TRBV9 | . | CASSGDGEKLFF | TGTGCCAGCAGCGGGGACGGGGAAAAACTGTTTTTT
TRBD2 | TRBJ2-7 | TRBV6-4 | . | CASLSGRTYEQYF | TGTGCCAGCTTAAGCGGGAGGACGTACGAGCAGTACTTC
. | TRBJ1-3 | TRBV2 | . | CASSLGGPGNTIYF | TGTGCCAGCAGCCTCGGGGGGCCTGGAAACACCATATATTTT
TRBD1 | TRBJ2-5 | TRBV24-1 | . | CATSDRDRGLAYQETQYF | TGTGCCACCAGTGATAGGGACAGAGGACTTGCGTACCAAGAGACCCAGTACTTC
TRBD2 | TRBJ2-5 | TRBV29-1 | . | CSVGAGGHETQYF | TGCAGCGTTGGAGCGGGAGGGCATGAGACCCAGTACTTC
TRBD1 | TRBJ2-7 | TRBV2 | many | CASSELSTGTDEQYF | TGTGCCAGCAGTGAACTCTCTACGGGGACAGACGAGCAGTACTTC
. | TRBJ1-5 | TRBV6-5 | many | CASRSGIVGPQHF | TGTGCCAGCAGGTCCGGGATTGTTGGGCCCCAGCATTTT
. | TRBJ1-1 | TRBV11-3 | . | CASSWAGGEAFF | TGTGCCAGCAGCTGGGCCGGGGGTGAAGCTTTCTTT
TRBD2 | TRBJ2-3 | TRBV7-7 | . | CASSPQTSADTQYF | TGTGCTAGCAGCCCTCAGACTAGCGCAGATACGCAGTATTTT
TRBD2 | TRBJ2-7 | TRBV6-1 | many | CASSETGGGRMRQYF | TGTGCCAGCAGTGAAACAGGAGGCGGGAGGATGCGGCAGTACTTC
. | TRBJ2-5 | TRBV12-5 | many | CASGKDSQETQYF | TGTGCTAGTGGTAAGGACTCCCAAGAGACCCAGTACTTC
TRBD2 | TRBJ2-7 | TRBV7-2 | few | CASSLPRLAGIPYEQYF | TGTGCCAGCAGCTTACCAAGACTAGCGGGTATACCCTACGAGCAGTACTTC
. | TRBJ1-2 | TRBV6-1 | many | CASSKGDYGYTF | TGTGCCAGCAGTAAAGGGGACTATGGCTACACCTTC
TRBD2 | TRBJ2-1 | TRBV13 | few | CASSLEGLARNNEQFF | TGTGCCAGCAGCTTAGAGGGACTAGCGAGAAACAATGAGCAGTTCTTC
. | TRBJ1-2 | TRBV15 | medium-sized | CATSRTTNYGYTF | TGTGCCACCAGCAGGACAACTAACTATGGCTACACCTTC
TRBD2 | TRBJ2-1 | TRBV20-1 | few | CSAARSGREGNEQFF | TGCAGTGCGGCCCGTAGCGGGAGGGAGGGTAATGAGCAGTTCTTC
. | TRBJ2-6 | TRBV12-3/TRBV12-4 | . | CASSPVVPGANVLTF | TGTGCCAGCAGCCCAGTGGTACCTGGGGCCAACGTCCTGACTTTC
TRBD1 | TRBJ2-5 | TRBV19 | many | CASSTDRGLETQYF | TGTGCCAGTAGCACAGACAGGGGTTTGGAGACCCAGTACTTC